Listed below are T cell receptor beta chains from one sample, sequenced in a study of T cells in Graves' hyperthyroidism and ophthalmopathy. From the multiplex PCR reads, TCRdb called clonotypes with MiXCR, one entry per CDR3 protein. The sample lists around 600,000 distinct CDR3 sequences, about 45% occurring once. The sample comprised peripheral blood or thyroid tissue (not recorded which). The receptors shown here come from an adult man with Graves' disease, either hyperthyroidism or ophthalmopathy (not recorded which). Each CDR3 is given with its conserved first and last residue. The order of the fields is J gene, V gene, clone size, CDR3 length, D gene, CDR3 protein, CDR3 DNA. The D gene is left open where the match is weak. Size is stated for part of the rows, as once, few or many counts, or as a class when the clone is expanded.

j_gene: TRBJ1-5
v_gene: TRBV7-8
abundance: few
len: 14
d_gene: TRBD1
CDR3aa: CASTKTGGNQPQHF
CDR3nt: TGTGCCAGCACCAAGACAGGGGGCAATCAGCCCCAGCATTTT

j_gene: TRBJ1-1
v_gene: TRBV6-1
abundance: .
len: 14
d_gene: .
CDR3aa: CASRETALNTEAFF
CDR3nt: TGTGCCAGCAGGGAGACAGCTCTGAACACTGAAGCTTTCTTT

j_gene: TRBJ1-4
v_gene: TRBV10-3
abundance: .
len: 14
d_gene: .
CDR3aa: CAISENRANEKLFF
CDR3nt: TGTGCCATCAGTGAAAACAGGGCGAATGAAAAACTGTTTTTT

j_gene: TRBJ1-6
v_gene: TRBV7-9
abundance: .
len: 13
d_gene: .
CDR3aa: CASSDYRNSPLHF
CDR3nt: TGTGCCAGCAGCGACTACAGAAATTCACCCCTCCACTTT

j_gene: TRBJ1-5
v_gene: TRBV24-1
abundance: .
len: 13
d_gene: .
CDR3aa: CVSARGAGQPQHF
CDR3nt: TGTGTCTCCGCTCGGGGGGCAGGGCAGCCCCAGCATTTT

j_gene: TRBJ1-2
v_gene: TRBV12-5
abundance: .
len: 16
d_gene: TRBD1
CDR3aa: CASGPPGGAFNYGYTF
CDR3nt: TGTGCTAGTGGCCCCCCAGGGGGTGCATTTAACTATGGCTACACCTTC

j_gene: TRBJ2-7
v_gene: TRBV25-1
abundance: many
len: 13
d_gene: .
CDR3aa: CASSDPGAYEQYF
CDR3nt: TGTGCCAGCAGTGACCCAGGGGCCTACGAGCAGTACTTC

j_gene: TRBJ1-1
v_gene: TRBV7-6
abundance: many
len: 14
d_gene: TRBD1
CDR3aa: CASSLQGEDTEAFF
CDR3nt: TGTGCCAGCAGCTTACAGGGGGAGGACACTGAAGCTTTCTTT

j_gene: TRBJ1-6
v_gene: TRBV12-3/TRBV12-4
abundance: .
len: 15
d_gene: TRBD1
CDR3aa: CASSFGQGGGSPLHF
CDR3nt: TGTGCCAGCAGCTTCGGACAGGGTGGAGGTTCACCCCTCCACTTT

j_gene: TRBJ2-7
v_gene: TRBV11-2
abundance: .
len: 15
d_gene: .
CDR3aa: CASSTMTADPYEQYF
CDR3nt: TGTGCCAGCAGCACCATGACAGCGGACCCCTACGAGCAGTACTTC

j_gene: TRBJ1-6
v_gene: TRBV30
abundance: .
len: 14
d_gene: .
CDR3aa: CAWSADSRVSPLHF
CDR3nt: TGTGCCTGGAGTGCCGACAGTCGAGTCTCACCCCTCCACTTT

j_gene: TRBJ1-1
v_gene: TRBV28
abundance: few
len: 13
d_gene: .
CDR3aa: CASSPSGYSEAFF
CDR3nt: TGTGCCAGCAGTCCTTCAGGGTATTCTGAAGCTTTCTTT

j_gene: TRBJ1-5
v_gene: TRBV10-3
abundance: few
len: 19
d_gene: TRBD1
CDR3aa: CASRPRTGVAGYSNQPQHF
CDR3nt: TGTGCCAGCAGACCTCGAACAGGGGTGGCCGGATATAGCAATCAGCCCCAGCATTTT

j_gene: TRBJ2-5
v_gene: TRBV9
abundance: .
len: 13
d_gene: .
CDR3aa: CASRPLWGETQYF
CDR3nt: TGTGCCAGCAGGCCCCTTTGGGGAGAGACCCAGTACTTC

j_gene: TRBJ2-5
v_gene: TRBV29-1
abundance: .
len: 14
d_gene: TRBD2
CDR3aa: CSVRTSGGAETQYF
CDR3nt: TGCAGCGTCCGGACTAGCGGGGGGGCAGAGACCCAGTACTTC

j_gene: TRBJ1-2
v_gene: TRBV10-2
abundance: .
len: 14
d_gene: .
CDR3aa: CASSDIQGGYGYTF
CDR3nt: TGCGCCAGCAGTGACATACAGGGTGGCTATGGCTACACCTTC

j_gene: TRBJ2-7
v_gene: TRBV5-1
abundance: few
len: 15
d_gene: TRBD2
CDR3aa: CATAERASGDGEQYF
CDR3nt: TGTGCCACGGCAGAACGGGCTAGCGGAGATGGCGAGCAGTACTTC

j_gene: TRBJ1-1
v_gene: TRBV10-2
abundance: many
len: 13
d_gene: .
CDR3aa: CASTQSVNTEAFF
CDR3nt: TGCGCCAGCACACAATCGGTAAACACTGAAGCTTTCTTT

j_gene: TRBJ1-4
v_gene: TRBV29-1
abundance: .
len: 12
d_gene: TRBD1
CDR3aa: CSVGTGYEKLFF
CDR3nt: TGCAGCGTTGGGACAGGTTACGAAAAACTGTTTTTT

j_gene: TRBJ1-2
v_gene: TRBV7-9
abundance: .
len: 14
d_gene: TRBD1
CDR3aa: CASSAPTGEGGYTF
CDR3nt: TGTGCCAGCAGCGCCCCGACAGGGGAAGGTGGCTACACCTTC